This T cell receptor (beta chain) was identified in a study of blood T cell repertoires in COVID-19. Study-level information: Researchers got acute and convalescent COVID-19 samples from the United States, Italy and Spain. From T cells, B-cell-depleted T cells, or PBMCs came the material, which was cDNA or gDNA.

The authors' processing: Estimated nucleated cell counts came from reference gene primer amplification. Some clones are missing from TCRdb's copy, which holds only in-frame ones; the method was immunoSEQ multiplex PCR. V, J and clone size are taken as reported in that table, and D and trimming were inferred from the DNA itself. The table records 250,000 to 350,000 clones, about 86% of them present only once. The J segment lost 6 bases and the V segment lost 3 bases, leaving 16 bases of the junction unmatched. The CDR3 is 17 amino acids. Germline CDR1 reads KGHSH; CDR2 reads LQKENI. This clone was observed once.

The sample taken for sequencing was peripheral blood. The rearrangement links TRBV18 to TRBJ2-5, with 7 bases lining up with TRBD1. The sequence was collected from a woman aged 25 to 45 who had recovered from COVID-19. The CDR3 sequence: CASSPSLPGTEWKTQYF. The CDR3 region has the DNA TGTGCCAGCTCACCTTCCCTGCCGGGGACAGAATGGAAGACCCAGTACTTC. The full variable domain, its missing parts supplied by reference TRBV18 and TRBJ2-5, is NAGVMQNPRHLVRRRGQEARLRCSPMKGHSHVYWYRQLPEEGLKFMVYLQKENIIDESGMPKERFSAEFPKEGPSILRIQQVVRGDSAAYFCASSPSLPGTEWKTQYFGPGTRLLVL.